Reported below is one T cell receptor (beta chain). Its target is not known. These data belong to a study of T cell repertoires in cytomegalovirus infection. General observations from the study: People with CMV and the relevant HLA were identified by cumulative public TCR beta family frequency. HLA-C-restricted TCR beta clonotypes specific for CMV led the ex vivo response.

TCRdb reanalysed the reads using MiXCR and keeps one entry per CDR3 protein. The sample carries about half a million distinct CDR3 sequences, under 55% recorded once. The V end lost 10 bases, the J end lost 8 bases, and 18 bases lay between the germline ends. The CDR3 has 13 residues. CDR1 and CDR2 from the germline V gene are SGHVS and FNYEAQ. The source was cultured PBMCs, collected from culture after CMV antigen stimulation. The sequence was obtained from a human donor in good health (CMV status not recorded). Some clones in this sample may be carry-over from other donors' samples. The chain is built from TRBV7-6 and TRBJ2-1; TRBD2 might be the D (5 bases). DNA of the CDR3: TGTGCCACGCGTGGGCTAGCAACTTATGAGCAGTTCTTC. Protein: CATRGLATYEQFF.